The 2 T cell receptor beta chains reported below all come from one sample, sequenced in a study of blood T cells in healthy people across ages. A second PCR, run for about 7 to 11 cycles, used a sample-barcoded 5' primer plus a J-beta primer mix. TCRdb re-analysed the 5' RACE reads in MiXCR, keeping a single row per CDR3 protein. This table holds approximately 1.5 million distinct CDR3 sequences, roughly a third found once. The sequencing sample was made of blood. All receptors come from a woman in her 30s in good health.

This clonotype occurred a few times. CDR3 coding DNA: TGCAGTGCAGAGAGGGGTAATGAGCAGTTCTTC. It yields the protein CSAERGNEQFF. This chain links TRBV20-1 with TRBJ2-1; D is tentatively TRBD1 or TRBD2 (5 bases each). The CDR3 length is 11 residues. Germline CDR1 DFQATT, CDR2 SNEGSKA (reference sequence). Between the trimmed V and J ends, which lost 6 bases and 7 bases, there was a span of 10 bases.

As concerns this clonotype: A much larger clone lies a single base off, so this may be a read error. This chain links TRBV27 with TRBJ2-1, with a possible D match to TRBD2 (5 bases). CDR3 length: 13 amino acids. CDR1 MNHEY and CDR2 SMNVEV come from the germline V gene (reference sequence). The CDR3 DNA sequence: TGTGCCAGCAGTCGAACTAGTTACAATGGGCAGTTCTTC. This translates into CASSRTSYNGQFF.